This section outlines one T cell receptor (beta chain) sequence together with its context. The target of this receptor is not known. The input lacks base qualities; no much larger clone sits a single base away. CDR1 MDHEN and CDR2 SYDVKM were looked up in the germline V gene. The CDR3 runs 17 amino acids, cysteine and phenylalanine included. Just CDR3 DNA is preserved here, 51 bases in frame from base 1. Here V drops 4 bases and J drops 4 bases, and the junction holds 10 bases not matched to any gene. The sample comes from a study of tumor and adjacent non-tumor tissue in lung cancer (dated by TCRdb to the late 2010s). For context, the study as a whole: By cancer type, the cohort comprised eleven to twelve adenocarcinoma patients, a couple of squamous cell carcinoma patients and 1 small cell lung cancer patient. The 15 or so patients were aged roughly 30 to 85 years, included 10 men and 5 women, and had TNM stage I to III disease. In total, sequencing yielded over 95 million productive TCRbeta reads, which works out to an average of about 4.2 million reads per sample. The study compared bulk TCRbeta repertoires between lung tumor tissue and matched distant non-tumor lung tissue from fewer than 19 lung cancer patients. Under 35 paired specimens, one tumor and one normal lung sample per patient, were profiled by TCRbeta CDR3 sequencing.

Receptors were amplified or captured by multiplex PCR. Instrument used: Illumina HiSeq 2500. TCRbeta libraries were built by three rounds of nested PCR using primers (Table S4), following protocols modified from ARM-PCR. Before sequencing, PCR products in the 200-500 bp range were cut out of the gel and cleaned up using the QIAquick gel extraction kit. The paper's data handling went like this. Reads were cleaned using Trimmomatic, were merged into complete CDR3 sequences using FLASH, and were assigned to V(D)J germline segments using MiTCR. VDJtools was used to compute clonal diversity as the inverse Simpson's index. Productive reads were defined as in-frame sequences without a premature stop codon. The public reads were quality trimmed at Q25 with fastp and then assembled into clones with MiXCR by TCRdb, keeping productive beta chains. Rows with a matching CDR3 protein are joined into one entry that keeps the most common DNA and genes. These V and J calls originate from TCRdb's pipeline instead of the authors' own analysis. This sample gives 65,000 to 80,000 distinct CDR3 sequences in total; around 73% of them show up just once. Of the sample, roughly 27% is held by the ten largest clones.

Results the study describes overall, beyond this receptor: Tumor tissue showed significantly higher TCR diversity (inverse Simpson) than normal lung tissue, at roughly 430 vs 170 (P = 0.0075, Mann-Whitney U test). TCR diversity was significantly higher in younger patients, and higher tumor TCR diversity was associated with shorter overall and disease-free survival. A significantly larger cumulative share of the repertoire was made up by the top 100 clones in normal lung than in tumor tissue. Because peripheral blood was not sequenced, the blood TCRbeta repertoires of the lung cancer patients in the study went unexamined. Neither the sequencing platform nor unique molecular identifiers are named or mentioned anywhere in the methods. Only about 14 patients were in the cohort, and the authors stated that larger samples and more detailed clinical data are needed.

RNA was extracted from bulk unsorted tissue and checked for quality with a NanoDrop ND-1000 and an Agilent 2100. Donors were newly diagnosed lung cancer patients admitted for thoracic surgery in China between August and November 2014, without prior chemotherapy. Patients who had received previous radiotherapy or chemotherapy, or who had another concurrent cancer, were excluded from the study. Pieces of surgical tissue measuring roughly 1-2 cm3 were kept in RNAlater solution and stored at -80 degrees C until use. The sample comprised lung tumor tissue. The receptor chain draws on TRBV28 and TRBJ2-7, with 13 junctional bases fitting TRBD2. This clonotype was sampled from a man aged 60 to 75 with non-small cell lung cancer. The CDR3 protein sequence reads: CASSSPVTSGRWYEQYF. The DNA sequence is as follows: TGTGCCAGCAGTTCCCCCGTGACTAGCGGGAGGTGGTACGAGCAGTACTTC.